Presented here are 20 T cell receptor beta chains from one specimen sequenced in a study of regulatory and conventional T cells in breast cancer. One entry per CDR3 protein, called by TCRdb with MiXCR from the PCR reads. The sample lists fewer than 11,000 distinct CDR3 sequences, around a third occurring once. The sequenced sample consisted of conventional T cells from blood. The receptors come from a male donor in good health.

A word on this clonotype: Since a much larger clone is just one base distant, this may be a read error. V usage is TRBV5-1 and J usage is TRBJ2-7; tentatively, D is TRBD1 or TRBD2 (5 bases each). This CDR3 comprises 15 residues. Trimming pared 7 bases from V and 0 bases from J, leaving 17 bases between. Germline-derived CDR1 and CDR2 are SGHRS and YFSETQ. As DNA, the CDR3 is TGCGCCAGCGGACCGGGACCACTTACCTCCTACGAGCAGTACTTC. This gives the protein CASGPGPLTSYEQYF.

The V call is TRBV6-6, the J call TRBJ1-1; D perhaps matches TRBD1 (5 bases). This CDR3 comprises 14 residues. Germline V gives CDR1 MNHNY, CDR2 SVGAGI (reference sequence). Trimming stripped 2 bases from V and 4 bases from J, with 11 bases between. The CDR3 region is CASSYKGAPTEAFF. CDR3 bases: TGTGCCAGCAGTTACAAAGGGGCGCCCACTGAAGCTTTCTTT.

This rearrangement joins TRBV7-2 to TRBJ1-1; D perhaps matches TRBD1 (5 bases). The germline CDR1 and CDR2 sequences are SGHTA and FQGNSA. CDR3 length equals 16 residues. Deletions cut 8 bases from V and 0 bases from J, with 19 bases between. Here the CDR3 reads CASGPRTGQVNTEAFF. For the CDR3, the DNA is TGTGCCAGCGGACCCCGTACCGGACAAGTGAACACTGAAGCTTTCTTT.

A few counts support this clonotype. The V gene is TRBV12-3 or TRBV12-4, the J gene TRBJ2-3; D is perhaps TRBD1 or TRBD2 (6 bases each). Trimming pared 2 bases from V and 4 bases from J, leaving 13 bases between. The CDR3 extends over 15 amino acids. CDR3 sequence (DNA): TGTGCCAGCAGTTTAATCTTGAGGGGGGCAGATACGCAGTATTTT. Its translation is CASSLILRGADTQYF.

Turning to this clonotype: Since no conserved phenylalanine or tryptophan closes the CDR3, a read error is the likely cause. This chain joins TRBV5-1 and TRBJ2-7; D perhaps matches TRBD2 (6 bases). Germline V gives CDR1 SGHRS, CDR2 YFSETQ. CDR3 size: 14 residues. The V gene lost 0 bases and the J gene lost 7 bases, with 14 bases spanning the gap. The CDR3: CASSLGTSGGEQYL. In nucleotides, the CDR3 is TGCGCCAGCAGCTTGGGGACGAGTGGGGGGGAGCAGTACCTC.

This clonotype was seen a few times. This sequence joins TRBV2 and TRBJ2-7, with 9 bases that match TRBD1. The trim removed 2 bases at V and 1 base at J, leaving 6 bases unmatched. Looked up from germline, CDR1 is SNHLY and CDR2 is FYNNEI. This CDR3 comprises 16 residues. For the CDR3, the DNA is TGTGCCAGCAGTGAAACGGGACAGGGACTATCCTACGAGCAGTACTTC. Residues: CASSETGQGLSYEQYF.

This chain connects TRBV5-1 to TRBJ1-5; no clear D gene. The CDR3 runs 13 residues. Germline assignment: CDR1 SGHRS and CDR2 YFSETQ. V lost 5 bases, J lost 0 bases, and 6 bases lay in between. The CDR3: CASSFDSNQPQHF. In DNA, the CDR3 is TGCGCCAGCAGTTTCGATAGCAATCAGCCCCAGCATTTT.

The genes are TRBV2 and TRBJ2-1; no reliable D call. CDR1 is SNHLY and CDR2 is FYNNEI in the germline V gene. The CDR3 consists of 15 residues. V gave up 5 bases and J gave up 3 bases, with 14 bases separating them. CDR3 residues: CASSLNFHLYNEQFF. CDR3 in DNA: TGTGCCAGCAGTCTTAACTTCCACCTCTACAATGAGCAGTTCTTC. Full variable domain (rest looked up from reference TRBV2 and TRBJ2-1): EPEVTQTPSHQVTQMGQEVILRCVPISNHLYFYWYRQILGQKVEFLVSFYNNEISEKSEIFDDQFSVERPDGSNFTLKIRSTKLEDSAMYFCASSLNFHLYNEQFFGPGTRLTVL.

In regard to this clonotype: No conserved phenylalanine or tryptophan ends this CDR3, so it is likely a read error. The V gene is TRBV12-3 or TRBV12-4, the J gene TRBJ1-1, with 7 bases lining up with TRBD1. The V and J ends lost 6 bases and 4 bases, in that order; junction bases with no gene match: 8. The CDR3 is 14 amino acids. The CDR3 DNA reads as TGTGCCAGCAGCTGGGGACAGCAGGCCACTGAAGCTTTCTTG. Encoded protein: CASSWGQQATEAFL.

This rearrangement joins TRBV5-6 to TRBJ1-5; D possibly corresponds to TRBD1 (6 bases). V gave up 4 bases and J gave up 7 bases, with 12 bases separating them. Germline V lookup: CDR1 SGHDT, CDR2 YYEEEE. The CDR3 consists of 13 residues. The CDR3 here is CASSLQGRQPQHF. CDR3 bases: TGTGCCAGCAGCCTACAGGGTCGGCAGCCCCAGCATTTT.

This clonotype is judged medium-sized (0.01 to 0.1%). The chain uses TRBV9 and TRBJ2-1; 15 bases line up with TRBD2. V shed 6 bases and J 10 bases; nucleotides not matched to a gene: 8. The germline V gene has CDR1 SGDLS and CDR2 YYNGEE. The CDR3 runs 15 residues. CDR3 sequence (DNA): TGTGCCAGCACCGGACTAGCGGGGGGGCCGCAAGAGCAGTTCTTC. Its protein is CASTGLAGGPQEQFF.

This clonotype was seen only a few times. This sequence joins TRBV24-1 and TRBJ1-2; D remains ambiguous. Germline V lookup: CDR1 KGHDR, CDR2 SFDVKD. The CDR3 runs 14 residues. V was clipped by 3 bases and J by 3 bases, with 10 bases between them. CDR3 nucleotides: TGTGCCACCAGTGATGCCCGTTTACACTATGGCTACACCTTC. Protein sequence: CATSDARLHYGYTF.

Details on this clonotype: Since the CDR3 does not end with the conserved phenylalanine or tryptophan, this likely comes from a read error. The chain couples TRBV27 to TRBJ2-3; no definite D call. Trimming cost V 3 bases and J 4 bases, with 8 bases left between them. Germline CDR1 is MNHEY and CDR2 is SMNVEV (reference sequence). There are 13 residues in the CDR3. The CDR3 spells CASSFRKADTQYL. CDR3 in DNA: TGTGCCAGCAGTTTCAGGAAGGCAGATACGCAGTATTTA.

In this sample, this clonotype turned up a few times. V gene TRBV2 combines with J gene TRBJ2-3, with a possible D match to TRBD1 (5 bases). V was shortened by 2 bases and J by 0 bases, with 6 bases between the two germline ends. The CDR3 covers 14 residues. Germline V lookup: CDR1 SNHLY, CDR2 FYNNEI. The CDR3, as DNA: TGTGCCAGCAGTGAACAGGGAAGCACAGATACGCAGTATTTT. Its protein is CASSEQGSTDTQYF. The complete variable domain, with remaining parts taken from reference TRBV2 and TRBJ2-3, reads EPEVTQTPSHQVTQMGQEVILRCVPISNHLYFYWYRQILGQKVEFLVSFYNNEISEKSEIFDDQFSVERPDGSNFTLKIRSTKLEDSAMYFCASSEQGSTDTQYFGPGTRLTVL.

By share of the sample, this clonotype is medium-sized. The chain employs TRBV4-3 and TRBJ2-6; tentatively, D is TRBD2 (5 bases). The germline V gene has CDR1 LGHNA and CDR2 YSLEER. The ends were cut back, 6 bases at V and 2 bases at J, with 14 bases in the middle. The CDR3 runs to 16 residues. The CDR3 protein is CASSLNAGTGANVLTF. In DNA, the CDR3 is TGCGCCAGCAGTCTGAATGCGGGTACTGGGGCCAACGTCCTGACTTTC.

The CDR3 reads CASRLEMGGYEQYF. The CDR3 DNA reads TGTGCCAGCAGGCTTGAGATGGGCGGCTACGAGCAGTACTTC. The gene calls are TRBV2 and TRBJ2-7; D uncertain. This CDR3 spans 14 amino acids. Germline CDR1 SNHLY, CDR2 FYNNEI. V was shortened by 6 bases and J by 3 bases, with 15 bases between the two germline ends.

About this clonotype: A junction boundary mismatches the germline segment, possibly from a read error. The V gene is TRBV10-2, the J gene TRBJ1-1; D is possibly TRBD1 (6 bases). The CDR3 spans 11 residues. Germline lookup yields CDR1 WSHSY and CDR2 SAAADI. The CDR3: CASLRDTETFF. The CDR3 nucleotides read TGCGCCAGCCTAAGGGACACTGAAACTTTCTTT.

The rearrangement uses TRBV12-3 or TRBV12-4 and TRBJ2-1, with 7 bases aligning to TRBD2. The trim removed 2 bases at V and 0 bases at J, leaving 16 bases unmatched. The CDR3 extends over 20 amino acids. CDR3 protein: CASSLSGRLSGDSSYNEQFF. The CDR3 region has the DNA TGTGCCAGCAGTTTATCCGGCAGGTTGAGCGGGGATAGCTCCTACAATGAGCAGTTCTTC.

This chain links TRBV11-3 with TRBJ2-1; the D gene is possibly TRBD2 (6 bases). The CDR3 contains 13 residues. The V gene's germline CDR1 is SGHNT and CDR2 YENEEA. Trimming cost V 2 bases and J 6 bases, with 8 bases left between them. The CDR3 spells CASSLTSINEQFF. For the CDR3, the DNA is TGTGCCAGCAGCTTAACTAGCATCAATGAGCAGTTCTTC.

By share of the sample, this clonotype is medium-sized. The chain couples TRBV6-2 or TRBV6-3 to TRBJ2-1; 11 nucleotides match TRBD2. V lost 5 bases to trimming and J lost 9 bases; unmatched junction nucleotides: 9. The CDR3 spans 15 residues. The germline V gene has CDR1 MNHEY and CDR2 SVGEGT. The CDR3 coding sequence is TGTGCCAGCAGTCTCCTAGCGGGGGGCCTTGGTGAGCAGTTCTTC. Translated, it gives CASSLLAGGLGEQFF.